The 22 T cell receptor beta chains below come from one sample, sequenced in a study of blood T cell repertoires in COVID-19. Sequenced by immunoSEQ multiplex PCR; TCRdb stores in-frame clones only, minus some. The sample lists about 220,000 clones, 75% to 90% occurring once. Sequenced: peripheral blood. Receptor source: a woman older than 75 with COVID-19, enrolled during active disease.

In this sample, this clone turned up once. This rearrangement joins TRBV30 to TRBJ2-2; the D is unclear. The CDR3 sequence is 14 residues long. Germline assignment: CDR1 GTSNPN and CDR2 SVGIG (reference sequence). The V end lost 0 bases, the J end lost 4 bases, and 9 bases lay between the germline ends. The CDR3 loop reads CAWSVLVSTGELFF. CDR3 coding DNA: TGTGCCTGGAGTGTATTAGTAAGCACCGGGGAGCTGTTTTTT.

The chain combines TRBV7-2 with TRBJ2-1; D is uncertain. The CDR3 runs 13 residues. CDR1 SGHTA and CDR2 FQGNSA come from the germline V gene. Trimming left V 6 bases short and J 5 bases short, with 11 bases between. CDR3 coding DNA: TGTGCCAGCAGTCGGAGTACGAACAATGAGCAGTTCTTC. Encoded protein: CASSRSTNNEQFF.

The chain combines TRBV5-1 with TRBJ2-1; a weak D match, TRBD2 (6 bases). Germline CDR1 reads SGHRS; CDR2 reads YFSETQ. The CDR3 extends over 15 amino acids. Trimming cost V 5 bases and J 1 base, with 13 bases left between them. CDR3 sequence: CASRPSEGSYNEQFF. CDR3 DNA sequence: TGCGCCAGCAGACCGTCGGAGGGGTCCTACAATGAGCAGTTCTTC.

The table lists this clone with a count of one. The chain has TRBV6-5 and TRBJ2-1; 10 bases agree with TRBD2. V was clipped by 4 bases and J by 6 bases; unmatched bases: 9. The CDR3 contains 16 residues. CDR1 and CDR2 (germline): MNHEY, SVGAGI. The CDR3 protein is CASSSSSGGRPNEQFF. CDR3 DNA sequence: TGTGCCAGCAGTTCCTCTAGCGGGGGCCGCCCCAATGAGCAGTTCTTC.

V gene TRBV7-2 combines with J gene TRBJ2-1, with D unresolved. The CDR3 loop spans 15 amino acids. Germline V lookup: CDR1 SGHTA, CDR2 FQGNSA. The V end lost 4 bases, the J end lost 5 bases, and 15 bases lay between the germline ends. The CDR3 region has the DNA TGTGCCAGCAGCTCGCGGCCCTACCAAAACAATGAGCAGTTCTTC. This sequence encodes CASSSRPYQNNEQFF.

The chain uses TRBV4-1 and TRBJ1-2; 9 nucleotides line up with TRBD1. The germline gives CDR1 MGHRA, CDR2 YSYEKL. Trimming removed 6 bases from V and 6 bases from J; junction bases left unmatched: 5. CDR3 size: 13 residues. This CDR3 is CASRRDRAHGYTF. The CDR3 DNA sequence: TGCGCCAGCAGGCGGGACAGGGCCCATGGCTACACCTTC.

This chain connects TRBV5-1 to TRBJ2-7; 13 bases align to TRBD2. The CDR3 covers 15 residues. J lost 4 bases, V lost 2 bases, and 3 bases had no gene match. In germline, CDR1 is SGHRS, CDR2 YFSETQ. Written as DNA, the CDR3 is TGCGCCAGCAGCTTAACGACTAGCGGGAGGTACGAGCAGTACTTC. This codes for CASSLTTSGRYEQYF.

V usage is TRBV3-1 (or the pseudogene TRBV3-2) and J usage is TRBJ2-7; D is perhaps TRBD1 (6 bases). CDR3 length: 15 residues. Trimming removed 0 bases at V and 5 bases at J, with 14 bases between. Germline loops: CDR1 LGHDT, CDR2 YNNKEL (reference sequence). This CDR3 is CASSQDQGQLNEQYF. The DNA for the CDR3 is TGTGCCAGCAGCCAAGATCAGGGACAACTCAACGAGCAGTACTTC.

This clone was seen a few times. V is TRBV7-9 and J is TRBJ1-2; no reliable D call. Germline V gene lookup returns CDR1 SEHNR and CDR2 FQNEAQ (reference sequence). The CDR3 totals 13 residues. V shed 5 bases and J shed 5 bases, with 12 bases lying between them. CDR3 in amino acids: CASSIDIAYGYTF. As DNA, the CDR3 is TGTGCCAGCAGCATCGACATCGCATATGGCTACACCTTC.

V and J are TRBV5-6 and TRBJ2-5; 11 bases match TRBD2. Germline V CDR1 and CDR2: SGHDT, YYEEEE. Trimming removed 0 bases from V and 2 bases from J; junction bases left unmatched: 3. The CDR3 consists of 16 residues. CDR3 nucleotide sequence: TGTGCCAGCAGCTTGGTGGCTAGCGGGAGGCAAGAGACCCAGTACTTC. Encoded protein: CASSLVASGRQETQYF.

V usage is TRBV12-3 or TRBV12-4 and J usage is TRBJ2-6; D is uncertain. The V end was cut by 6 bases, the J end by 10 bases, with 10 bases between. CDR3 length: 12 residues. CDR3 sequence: CASSSSRNVLTF. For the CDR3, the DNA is TGTGCCAGCAGCTCCTCACGGAACGTCCTGACTTTC.

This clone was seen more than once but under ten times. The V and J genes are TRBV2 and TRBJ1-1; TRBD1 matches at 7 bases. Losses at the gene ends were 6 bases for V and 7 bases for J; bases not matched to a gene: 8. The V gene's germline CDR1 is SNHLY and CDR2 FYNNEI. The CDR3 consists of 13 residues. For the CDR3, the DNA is TGTGCCAGCAGCTCCCGACAGGGCAGTGAAGCTTTCTTT. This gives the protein CASSSRQGSEAFF.

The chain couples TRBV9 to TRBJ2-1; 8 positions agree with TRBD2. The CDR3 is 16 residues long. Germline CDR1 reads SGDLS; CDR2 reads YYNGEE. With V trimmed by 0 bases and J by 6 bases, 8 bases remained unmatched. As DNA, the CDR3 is TGTGCCAGCAGCGTAGGACCAGCGGGAGCCGTCAATGAGCAGTTCTTC. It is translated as CASSVGPAGAVNEQFF.

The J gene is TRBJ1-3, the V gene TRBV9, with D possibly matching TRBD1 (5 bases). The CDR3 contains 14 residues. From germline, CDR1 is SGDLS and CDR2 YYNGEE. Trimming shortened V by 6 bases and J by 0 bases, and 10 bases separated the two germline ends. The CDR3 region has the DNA TGTGCCAGCAAGAAGACAGCCTCTGGAAACACCATATATTTT. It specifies CASKKTASGNTIYF.

The CDR3 sequence is CASSLRDRGNSPLHF. In DNA, the CDR3 is TGTGCCAGCAGTTTGCGGGACAGGGGGAATTCACCCCTCCACTTT. The genes are TRBV6-1 and TRBJ1-6, with 11 bases lining up with TRBD1. Unmatched junction bases numbered 4, after V lost 5 bases and J lost 7 bases. This CDR3 comprises 15 residues. The germline V gene has CDR1 MNHNS and CDR2 SASEGT.

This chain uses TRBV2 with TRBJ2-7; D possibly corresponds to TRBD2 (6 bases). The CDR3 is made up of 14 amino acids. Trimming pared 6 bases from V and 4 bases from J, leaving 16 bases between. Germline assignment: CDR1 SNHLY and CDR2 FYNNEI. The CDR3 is CASRPGQGGYEQYF. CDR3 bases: TGTGCCAGCAGACCCGGCCAGGGAGGTTACGAGCAGTACTTC. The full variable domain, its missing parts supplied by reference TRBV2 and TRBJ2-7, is EPEVTQTPSHQVTQMGQEVILRCVPISNHLYFYWYRQILGQKVEFLVSFYNNEISEKSEIFDDQFSVERPDGSNFTLKIRSTKLEDSAMYFCASRPGQGGYEQYFGPGTRLTVT.

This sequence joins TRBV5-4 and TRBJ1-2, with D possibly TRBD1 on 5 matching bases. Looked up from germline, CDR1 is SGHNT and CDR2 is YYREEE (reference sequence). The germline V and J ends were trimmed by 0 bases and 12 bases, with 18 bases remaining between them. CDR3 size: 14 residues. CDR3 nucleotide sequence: TGTGCCAGCAGCTTGGTTGCCCTAGGGGTCCCGGACACCTTC. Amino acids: CASSLVALGVPDTF.

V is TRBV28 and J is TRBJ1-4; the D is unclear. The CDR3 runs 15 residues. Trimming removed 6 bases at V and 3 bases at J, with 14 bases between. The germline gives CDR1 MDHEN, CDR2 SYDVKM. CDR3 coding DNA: TGTGCCAGCAGACTTGACCCGACACCTAATGAAAAACTGTTTTTT. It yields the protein CASRLDPTPNEKLFF.

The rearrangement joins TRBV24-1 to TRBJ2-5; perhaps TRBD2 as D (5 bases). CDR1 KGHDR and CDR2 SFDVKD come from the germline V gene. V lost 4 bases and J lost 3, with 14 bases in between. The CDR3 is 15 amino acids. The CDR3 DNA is TGTGCCACCAGTGACCCGAGGACTTTCGAAGAGACCCAGTACTTC. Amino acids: CATSDPRTFEETQYF.

This chain's CDR3 is CATSRGWNSPLHF. As DNA, the CDR3 is TGTGCCACCAGCAGGGGTTGGAATTCACCCCTCCACTTT. The V and J genes are TRBV24-1 and TRBJ1-6; maybe TRBD1 (6 bases). V was clipped by 7 bases and J by 7 bases, with 10 bases between them. The CDR3 runs 13 residues. The germline gives CDR1 KGHDR, CDR2 SFDVKD.

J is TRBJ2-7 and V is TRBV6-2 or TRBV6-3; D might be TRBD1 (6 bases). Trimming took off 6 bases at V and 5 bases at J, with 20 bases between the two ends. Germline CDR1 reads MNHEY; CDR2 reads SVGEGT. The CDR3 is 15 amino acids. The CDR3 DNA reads TGTGCCAGCAGCGATAGACAGGCGAGGGTGGACGAGCAGTACTTC. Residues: CASSDRQARVDEQYF.

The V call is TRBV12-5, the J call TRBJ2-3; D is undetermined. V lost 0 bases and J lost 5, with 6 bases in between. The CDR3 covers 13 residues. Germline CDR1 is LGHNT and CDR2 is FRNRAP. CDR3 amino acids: CASGLVPGDTQYF. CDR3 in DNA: TGTGCTAGTGGTTTGGTACCAGGAGATACGCAGTATTTT. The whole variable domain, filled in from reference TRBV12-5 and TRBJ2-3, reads DARVTQTPRHKVTEMGQEVTMRCQPILGHNTVFWYRQTMMQGLELLAYFRNRAPLDDSGMPKDRFSAEMPDATLATLKIQPSEPRDSAVYFCASGLVPGDTQYFGPGTRLTVL.